This T cell receptor (beta chain) derives from a study of cytomegalovirus exposure and HLA in healthy donors. Amplification used 60 Vbeta primers and 13 Jbeta primers. TCRdb's table, derived via immunoSEQ multiplex PCR, lists solely in-frame clones and lacks some. The sample holds roughly 150,000 clones, around 75% seen once. This clone has more than one count but fewer than ten. Its antigen is still unknown. The germline V gene encodes CDR1 MNHNS and CDR2 SASEGT. Germline trimming cut 10 bases from V and 1 base from J; bases unmatched to any gene: 8. CDR3 length: 15 amino acids. General study findings and limits: A later analysis linked 15,000 to 20,000 TCR beta sequences to HLA alleles at 0.05 false discovery rate. The study listed 150 to 200 cytomegalovirus-associated TCR beta chains. TCR beta V segments were, for the most part, productive about 87% or about 30% of the time in an earlier analysis. Rare TCR sequences predominated, though certain public TCRs were found in many donors.

This TCR derives from a middle-aged man in good health and CMV-seronegative. Sequencing was done on a sample of PBMCs. The rearrangement links TRBV6-1 to TRBJ2-3; 10 bases align to TRBD2. The CDR3 nucleotides read TGTGCCATCATGTCCGGGACTAGCGGCACAGATACGCAGTATTTT. Amino acid sequence: CAIMSGTSGTDTQYF.